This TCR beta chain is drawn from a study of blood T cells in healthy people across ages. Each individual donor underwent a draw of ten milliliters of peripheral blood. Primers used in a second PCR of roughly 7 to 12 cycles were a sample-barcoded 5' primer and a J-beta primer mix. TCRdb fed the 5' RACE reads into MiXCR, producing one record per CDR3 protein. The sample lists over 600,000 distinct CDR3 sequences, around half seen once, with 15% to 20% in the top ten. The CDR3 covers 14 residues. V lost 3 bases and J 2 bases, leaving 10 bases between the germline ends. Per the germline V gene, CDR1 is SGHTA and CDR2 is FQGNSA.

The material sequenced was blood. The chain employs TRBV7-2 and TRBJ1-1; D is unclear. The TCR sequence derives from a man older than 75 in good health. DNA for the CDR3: TGTGCCAGCAGCTTCAGTACGGGCAACACTGAAGCTTTCTTT. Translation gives CASSFSTGNTEAFF.